Below are 15 T cell receptor beta chains sequenced from a single sample in a study of cytomegalovirus exposure and HLA in healthy donors. The PCR was carried out with 60 Vbeta primers and 13 Jbeta primers. Here immunoSEQ multiplex PCR was the method, and the copy in TCRdb shows in-frame clones only, minus some. The table records 200,000 or so clones, 75% to 85% of them present only once. The sequenced sample consisted of PBMCs. The receptor source for this set is a woman in her fifties or sixties in good health and CMV-seropositive.

The chain recombines TRBV6-6 with TRBJ1-3; no firm D call. Germline V gene data show CDR1 as MNHNY and CDR2 as SVGAGI (reference sequence). Deletions cut 2 bases from V and 8 bases from J, with 13 bases between. The CDR3 covers 14 residues. CDR3 nucleotides: TGTGCCAGCAGTTACGTCCGGGGTAGGGACACCATATATTTT. Its protein is CASSYVRGRDTIYF.

The V and J genes are TRBV6-5 and TRBJ2-5; 8 bases are a match to TRBD2. The junction had 8 bases not matched to a gene; V was cut back by 7 bases and J by 4 bases. Germline V gene sequence: CDR1 MNHEY, CDR2 SVGAGI. The CDR3 loop spans 14 amino acids. CDR3: CASTSGLDRETQYF. CDR3 in DNA: TGTGCCAGCACCTCGGGACTAGATAGAGAGACCCAGTACTTC.

V gene TRBV5-1 combines with J gene TRBJ1-1; D call uncertain. Trimming removed 3 bases at V and 0 bases at J, with 15 bases between. The CDR3 runs to 16 residues. Looked up from germline, CDR1 is SGHRS and CDR2 is YFSETQ. CDR3 protein: CASSYSGGNMNTEAFF. CDR3 coding DNA: TGCGCCAGCAGCTACTCGGGAGGGAATATGAACACTGAAGCTTTCTTT.

The chain links TRBV6-1 to TRBJ2-3; TRBD2 matches 11 bases. J lost 5 bases, V lost 2 bases, and 12 bases had no gene match. The CDR3 runs 18 residues. CDR1 is MNHNS and CDR2 is SASEGT in the germline V gene. The CDR3: CASSETIPLAGGIDTQYF. CDR3 nucleotides: TGTGCCAGCAGTGAAACTATACCGCTAGCGGGGGGTATAGATACGCAGTATTTT.

This chain uses TRBV18 with TRBJ1-4, with 7 bases that match TRBD1. This CDR3 has 16 amino acids. Trimming took 3 bases from V and 0 from J; bases not matched to a gene: 4. Per the germline V gene, CDR1 is KGHSH and CDR2 is LQKENI. CDR3 DNA: TGTGCCAGCTCACCGGACAGGTTCGCAACTAATGAAAAACTGTTTTTT. It encodes CASSPDRFATNEKLFF.

This chain links TRBV2 with TRBJ2-1; 7 bases agree with TRBD1. Trimming cost V 7 bases and J 3 bases; bases outside gene matches: 6. CDR3 size: 14 residues. Per the germline V gene, CDR1 is SNHLY and CDR2 is FYNNEI. CDR3 DNA: TGTGCCAGCAACCCGGGACAGCACTACAATGAGCAGTTCTTC. Translating it yields CASNPGQHYNEQFF.

The genes are TRBV6-5 and TRBJ1-5; TRBD1 might be the D (5 bases). Trimming removed 6 bases from V and 1 base from J, with 13 bases in between. The germline CDR1 and CDR2 sequences are MNHEY and SVGAGI. This CDR3 contains 15 residues. CDR3 region: CASRPSGASNQPQHF. CDR3 nucleotides: TGTGCCAGCAGGCCTAGCGGGGCCAGCAATCAGCCCCAGCATTTT.

The sample holds one count of this clone. The chain carries TRBV19 and TRBJ1-5; D may be TRBD1 (5 bases). CDR1 is LNHDA, CDR2 SQIVND, per germline (reference sequence). This CDR3 contains 13 residues. V was clipped by 6 bases and J by 5 bases, with 11 bases between them. CDR3: CASRYGGDQPQHF. CDR3 DNA sequence: TGTGCCAGTAGGTACGGGGGGGATCAGCCCCAGCATTTT.

This chain links TRBV6-5 with TRBJ2-1; D ambiguous. The CDR3 length is 13 residues. Germline V gene lookup returns CDR1 MNHEY and CDR2 SVGAGI. The ends were cut back, 3 bases at V and 6 bases at J, with 9 bases in the middle. CDR3 nucleotide sequence: TGTGCCAGCAGTTATATCGGGTCCAATGAGCAGTTCTTC. It codes for CASSYIGSNEQFF.

V gene TRBV2 combines with J gene TRBJ1-5, with a weak D call TRBD1 (6 bases). V was cut by 8 bases and J by 5 bases, with 16 bases left in between. The CDR3 loop spans 14 amino acids. The V gene's germline CDR1 is SNHLY and CDR2 FYNNEI. The DNA of the CDR3 is TGTGCCAGCGACCCACAGGGTCGCGATCAGCCCCAGCATTTT. It specifies CASDPQGRDQPQHF.

V usage is TRBV5-6 and J usage is TRBJ2-3, with 10 bases aligning to TRBD1. Germline CDR1 and CDR2: SGHDT and YYEEEE. The length of the CDR3 is 16 residues. The ends lost 0 bases at V and 1 base at J; junction bases unmatched: 2. CDR3 in DNA: TGTGCCAGCAGCTTGGAGGGGACAGGGGGCACAGATACGCAGTATTTT. The encoded protein is CASSLEGTGGTDTQYF.

The chain uses TRBV18 and TRBJ1-5; D remains ambiguous. CDR3 size: 13 residues. V was trimmed by 4 bases and J by 6 bases, leaving 10 bases between them. Germline assignment: CDR1 KGHSH and CDR2 LQKENI. The CDR3 DNA reads TGTGCCAGCTCACTCGGGAGTAGTCAGCCCCAGCATTTT. It translates to CASSLGSSQPQHF.

This sequence joins TRBV28 and TRBJ2-7; D is uncertain. CDR3 size: 11 residues. From germline, CDR1 is MDHEN and CDR2 SYDVKM. Trimming left V 6 bases short and J 6 bases short, with 9 bases between. CDR3 residues: CASRSTGEQYF. As DNA, the CDR3 is TGTGCCAGCAGGTCGACGGGCGAGCAGTACTTC.

This clone has more than one count but fewer than ten. This sequence joins TRBV10-1 and TRBJ2-2, with 9 positions matching TRBD1. V shed 6 bases, J shed 2 bases, and the junction held 10 bases outside the gene matches. The V gene's germline CDR1 is WNHNN and CDR2 SYGVQD (reference sequence). The CDR3 contains 17 residues. The CDR3 coding sequence is TGCGCCAGCAGACCCCTACTACAGGGGGCTAACACCGGGGAGCTGTTTTTT. Its translation is CASRPLLQGANTGELFF.

This sequence joins TRBV28 and TRBJ2-7; the match to TRBD1 covers 7 bases. J gave up 1 base and V 5 bases, and 11 bases lay outside the gene matches. The length of the CDR3 is 16 residues. CDR1 is MDHEN and CDR2 is SYDVKM in the germline V gene. The CDR3 DNA is TGTGCCAGCAGTAACCCCACGACAGGGCCTTCCTACGAGCAGTACTTC. The encoded protein is CASSNPTTGPSYEQYF.